These 28 T cell receptor beta chains were all obtained from the same sample, sequenced in a study of blood T cell repertoires in COVID-19. Data came from immunoSEQ multiplex PCR; TCRdb stores just in-frame clones and leaves some out. The repertoire holds under 250,000 clones, with 70% to 90% as singletons. Sequencing used peripheral blood. The origin of the receptors is a woman aged 70 to 79 with active or convalescent COVID-19.

The chain links TRBV2 to TRBJ1-1, with D perhaps matching TRBD1 (6 bases). The germline CDR1 and CDR2 sequences are SNHLY and FYNNEI. Trimming cost V 9 bases and J 9 bases, with 14 bases left between them. CDR3 length equals 11 residues. DNA of the CDR3: TGTGCCAGTTGGGGGGGCTTGAAAGCTTTCTTT. This encodes CASWGGLKAFF.

The table lists this clone with a count of one. The chain links TRBV27 to TRBJ1-2, with 7 bases aligning to TRBD1. V shed 5 bases and J 8 bases; nucleotides not matched to a gene: 8. Germline lookup yields CDR1 MNHEY and CDR2 SMNVEV (reference sequence). CDR3 length: 13 amino acids. CDR3 region: CASSRTGVRGYTF. DNA of the CDR3: TGTGCCAGCAGTAGAACAGGGGTACGGGGCTACACCTTC.

In its sample, this clone was seen a few times. The chain has TRBV11-2 and TRBJ1-3, with 7 bases fitting TRBD1. The CDR3 has 15 amino acids. Germline V gene sequence: CDR1 SGHAT, CDR2 FQNNGV. J was trimmed by 2 bases and V by 6 bases; bases with no gene match: 7. The CDR3 DNA is TGTGCCAGCAGTGAACAGGGGACGCCTGGAAACACCATATATTTT. Its translation is CASSEQGTPGNTIYF.

This clone was picked up a small number of times. The CDR3 DNA reads TGTGCCAGCAGCTCGCGGACAGGGGGTACCGGGGAGCTGTTTTTT. This gives the protein CASSSRTGGTGELFF. V and J are TRBV7-8 and TRBJ2-2, with 10 bases fitting TRBD1. The CDR3 is 15 residues long. The junction had 4 bases not matched to a gene; V was cut back by 4 bases and J by 5 bases. Per the germline V gene, CDR1 is SGHVS and CDR2 is FQNEAQ.

This chain connects TRBV6-5 to TRBJ2-2; TRBD2 matches at 13 bases. The CDR3 length is 15 residues. CDR1 and CDR2 from the germline V gene are MNHEY and SVGAGI. The J segment lost 7 bases and the V segment lost 4 bases, leaving 3 bases of the junction unmatched. CDR3 DNA: TGTGCCAGCAGTTCCGGACTAGCGGGAGTCGGGGAGCTGTTTTTT. Its protein is CASSSGLAGVGELFF.

CDR3 DNA: TGTGCCAGCAGCGCGGGCCCCCAGGCGGGGAACACTGAAGCTTTCTTT. Protein product: CASSAGPQAGNTEAFF. This chain joins TRBV7-3 and TRBJ1-1; unclear D gene. Germline values: CDR1 SGHTA, CDR2 FQGTGA. The CDR3 spans 16 residues. Trimming cost V 5 bases and J 1 base, with 17 bases left between them.

The V call is TRBV18, the J call TRBJ1-6; D might be TRBD1 (5 bases). The CDR3 is made up of 13 amino acids. CDR1 is KGHSH, CDR2 LQKENI, per germline. V was clipped by 0 bases and J by 9 bases, with 6 bases between them. The CDR3 here is CASSPPGGSPLHF. In DNA, the CDR3 is TGTGCCAGCTCACCACCCGGGGGTTCACCCCTCCACTTT.

The CDR3 loop reads CASSLERSPLHF. CDR3 bases: TGTGCCAGCAGCTTAGAGCGCTCACCCCTCCACTTT. This rearrangement joins TRBV11-2 to TRBJ1-6, with D hard to call. V lost 0 bases and J 10 bases, leaving 4 bases between the germline ends. CDR3 size: 12 residues. Germline V CDR1 and CDR2: SGHAT, FQNNGV.

The sample holds one count of this clone. The chain uses TRBV28 and TRBJ1-2; tentatively, D is TRBD1 (5 bases). The CDR3 extends over 16 amino acids. V lost 4 bases and J 4 bases, leaving 19 bases between the germline ends. Germline loops: CDR1 MDHEN, CDR2 SYDVKM. CDR3 region: CASSSGGGRESYGYTF. CDR3 in DNA: TGTGCCAGCAGTTCCGGGGGGGGTAGAGAGTCCTATGGCTACACCTTC.

A single count supports this clone. The genes are TRBV5-4 and TRBJ2-5, with TRBD2 identical over 12 bases. CDR3 length equals 15 residues. Per germline, CDR1 SGHNT and CDR2 YYREEE (reference sequence). V lost 4 bases and J lost 3; bases outside the gene matches: 4. The chain's CDR3 is CASSTRLAGEETQYF. CDR3 in DNA: TGTGCCAGCAGCACTCGACTAGCGGGGGAAGAGACCCAGTACTTC. Drawing the rest from reference TRBV5-4 and TRBJ2-5, the complete variable domain is ETGVTQSPTHLIKTRGQQVTLRCSSQSGHNTVSWYQQALGQGPQFIFQYYREEENGRGNFPPRFSGLQFPNYSSELNVNALELDDSALYLCASSTRLAGEETQYFGPGTRLLVL.

The genes are TRBV7-9 and TRBJ2-3, with D maybe TRBD2 (5 bases). Trimming shortened V by 2 bases and J by 1 base, and 10 bases separated the two germline ends. CDR3 length: 15 amino acids. The V gene's germline CDR1 is SEHNR and CDR2 FQNEAQ (reference sequence). CDR3 sequence reads: CASSLFNGGTDTQYF. The CDR3 DNA reads as TGTGCCAGCAGCTTATTTAACGGGGGCACAGATACGCAGTATTTT.

The rearrangement uses TRBV18 and TRBJ1-1; no reliable D call. In germline, CDR1 is KGHSH, CDR2 LQKENI. V lost 3 bases, J lost 4 bases, and 12 bases lay in between. The CDR3 has 14 amino acids. DNA of the CDR3: TGTGCCAGCTCACCTACGACTCTGGGCACTGAAGCTTTCTTT. Translation gives CASSPTTLGTEAFF.

The rearrangement links TRBV7-9 to TRBJ2-2, with D possibly being TRBD2 (5 bases). V shed 1 base and J shed 4 bases, with 10 bases lying between them. Germline CDR1 reads SEHNR; CDR2 reads FQNEAQ (reference sequence). This CDR3 contains 15 residues. CDR3 DNA sequence: TGTGCCAGCAGCTTAGTTCGGGGTTTCACCGGGGAGCTGTTTTTT. Translating gives CASSLVRGFTGELFF.

The chain is built from TRBV6-5 and TRBJ1-1; no clear D gene. The CDR3 loop spans 14 amino acids. Per the germline V gene, CDR1 is MNHEY and CDR2 is SVGAGI. Trimming took 3 bases from V and 1 from J, leaving 9 bases between them. DNA for the CDR3: TGTGCCAGCAGTTATAGTTGGAGGAACACTGAAGCTTTCTTT. This codes for CASSYSWRNTEAFF.

The chain couples TRBV10-3 to TRBJ2-3; no clear D. The CDR3 loop spans 13 amino acids. V lost 2 bases and J lost 9, with 12 bases in between. Germline CDR1 ENHRY, CDR2 SYGVKD. The CDR3 reads CAISELAASTQYF. The CDR3 DNA sequence: TGTGCCATCAGTGAGCTGGCGGCGTCGACGCAGTATTTT.

The rearrangement uses TRBV7-9 and TRBJ2-3; a possible D gene is TRBD2 (6 bases). The germline CDR1 and CDR2 sequences are SEHNR and FQNEAQ (reference sequence). V gave up 7 bases and J gave up 5 bases, with 13 bases separating them. The CDR3 runs 13 residues. CDR3 sequence (DNA): TGTGCCAGCACCGCCCCCGGGGGAGATACGCAGTATTTT. Protein: CASTAPGGDTQYF.

The rearrangement uses TRBV27 and TRBJ2-3, with TRBD2 matching over 7 bases. Germline assignment: CDR1 MNHEY and CDR2 SMNVEV (reference sequence). The ends lost 6 bases at V and 8 bases at J; junction bases unmatched: 5. This CDR3 comprises 12 residues. CDR3 protein: CASRMSGGTQYF. DNA of the CDR3: TGTGCCAGCAGGATGTCGGGGGGTACGCAGTATTTT.

The CDR3 here is CAIRRTGGQGEQYF. The CDR3 DNA sequence: TGTGCCATCAGGAGAACAGGGGGTCAGGGCGAGCAGTACTTC. The V call is TRBV10-3, the J call TRBJ2-7; 8 bases align to TRBD1. Trimming removed 6 bases from V and 6 bases from J; junction bases left unmatched: 10. CDR3 length equals 14 residues. In germline, CDR1 is ENHRY, CDR2 SYGVKD.

The chain couples TRBV11-2 to TRBJ2-2; tentatively, D is TRBD2 (6 bases). Between the trimmed V and J ends, which lost 3 bases and 1 base, there was a span of 15 bases. The CDR3 covers 17 residues. Germline V gene sequence: CDR1 SGHAT, CDR2 FQNNGV. In DNA form, the CDR3 reads TGTGCCAGCAGCTTTATAGTGGGGGGTTGGAACACCGGGGAGCTGTTTTTT. Translation gives CASSFIVGGWNTGELFF.

This clone occurred a few times. The chain employs TRBV18 and TRBJ1-5; possibly TRBD1 for D (5 bases). The germline gives CDR1 KGHSH, CDR2 LQKENI. The CDR3 covers 14 residues. V dropped 6 bases and J dropped 2 bases, with 11 bases sitting between them. CDR3 sequence reads: CASSLQDRNQPQHF. Here the CDR3 DNA reads TGTGCCAGCTCGCTACAGGACCGCAATCAGCCCCAGCATTTT.

The gene calls are TRBV5-1 and TRBJ2-7; TRBD1 aligns across 8 bases. From germline, CDR1 is SGHRS and CDR2 YFSETQ. Trimming cost V 4 bases and J 2 bases; bases outside gene matches: 5. The CDR3 loop spans 14 amino acids. This CDR3 is CASSPGGRPYEQYF. DNA of the CDR3: TGCGCCAGCAGCCCAGGGGGCAGGCCCTACGAGCAGTACTTC. The full variable domain, with the rest looked up from reference TRBV5-1 and TRBJ2-7, is KAGVTQTPRYLIKTRGQQVTLSCSPISGHRSVSWYQQTPGQGLQFLFEYFSETQRNKGNFPGRFSGRQFSNSRSEMNVSTLELGDSALYLCASSPGGRPYEQYFGPGTRLTVT.

This clone was seen a few times. The CDR3: CASSSDSREQYF. CDR3 in DNA: TGTGCCAGCAGCTCGGACTCGAGAGAGCAGTACTTC. This chain connects TRBV7-2 to TRBJ2-7; D might be TRBD2 (5 bases). The CDR3 spans 12 residues. Germline CDR1 is SGHTA and CDR2 is FQGNSA. V was clipped by 4 bases and J by 7 bases, with 11 bases between them.

CDR3 sequence: CASSIRPGLSSGANVLTF. The DNA of the CDR3 is TGTGCCAGTAGTATCCGGCCAGGGTTGAGCTCTGGGGCCAACGTCCTGACTTTC. The V call is TRBV19, the J call TRBJ2-6, with D possibly being TRBD1 (5 bases). Looked up from germline, CDR1 is LNHDA and CDR2 is SQIVND (reference sequence). This CDR3 comprises 18 residues. V was cut by 3 bases and J by 0 bases, with 15 bases left in between.

The rearrangement uses TRBV5-4 and TRBJ2-7; TRBD2 agrees at 7 bases. V trimming: 0 bases; J trimming: 0 bases; junction bases outside the gene matches: 3. Germline V gives CDR1 SGHNT, CDR2 YYREEE (reference sequence). CDR3 length equals 15 residues. The CDR3 sequence is CASSLGAGSSYEQYF. The CDR3 DNA follows: TGTGCCAGCAGCTTGGGAGCGGGAAGCTCCTACGAGCAGTACTTC.

The CDR3 reads CASSPRDSSWDEKLFF. The CDR3 coding sequence is TGTGCCAGCTCACCCCGGGACAGCAGCTGGGATGAAAAACTGTTTTTT. The chain employs TRBV18 and TRBJ1-4; 7 bases are shared with TRBD1. V lost 3 bases to trimming and J lost 6 bases; unmatched junction nucleotides: 10. The CDR3 runs to 16 residues. Germline V gene lookup returns CDR1 KGHSH and CDR2 LQKENI.

This chain links TRBV30 with TRBJ1-3; D is ambiguous. Germline lookup yields CDR1 GTSNPN and CDR2 SVGIG (reference sequence). Trimming left V 5 bases short and J 1 base short, with 15 bases between. The CDR3 runs 15 residues. This CDR3 reads CAWEASGFSGNTIYF. The CDR3 region has the DNA TGTGCCTGGGAGGCGAGCGGATTTTCTGGAAACACCATATATTTT.

J is TRBJ1-2 and V is TRBV30; the D is unclear. V dropped 2 bases and J dropped 7 bases, with 11 bases sitting between them. From germline, CDR1 is GTSNPN and CDR2 SVGIG (reference sequence). CDR3 length equals 12 residues. CDR3 in DNA: TGTGCCTGGAGTCGGGGATTTGGTGGCTACACCTTC. It yields the protein CAWSRGFGGYTF.

This clone was found a few times. The rearrangement uses TRBV2 and TRBJ1-1; 7 bases match TRBD1. Germline loops: CDR1 SNHLY, CDR2 FYNNEI. V dropped 7 bases and J dropped 3; count of bases not matched to a gene: 5. The CDR3 has 13 residues. The CDR3 bases are TGTGCCAGCAAACAGGGGCGCGACACTGAAGCTTTCTTT. It yields the protein CASKQGRDTEAFF. Full variable domain (remainder filled in from reference TRBV2 and TRBJ1-1): EPEVTQTPSHQVTQMGQEVILRCVPISNHLYFYWYRQILGQKVEFLVSFYNNEISEKSEIFDDQFSVERPDGSNFTLKIRSTKLEDSAMYFCASKQGRDTEAFFGQGTRLTVV.